These 12 T cell receptor beta chains share one sample of origin, sequenced in a study of Ad26.COV2.S vaccination and SARS-CoV-2 variants. Documented treatment: 19 received Ad26.COV2.S at low or high dose, single or two shots; a few received placebo; per-sample allocation not given. It was on day 63 after the first vaccine or placebo injection that samples were taken. The assay was immunoSEQ multiplex PCR, and TCRdb's table has in-frame clones only and misses some. The sample includes over 450,000 clones, approximately 90% of them seen just once. Material: peripheral blood, obtained in a trial of Ad26.COV2.S vaccine versus placebo. These receptors all come from a person between 18 and 65 years old who received the Ad26.COV2.S COVID-19 vaccine or a placebo.

The genes are TRBV18 and TRBJ1-1; TRBD1 matches 8 bases. The V gene's germline CDR1 is KGHSH and CDR2 LQKENI. The V segment lost 6 bases and the J segment 1 base; nucleotides outside the gene matches: 25. The CDR3 runs to 21 residues. The CDR3 nucleotides are TGTGCCAGCTCGCCTGAACCGACAGGGGCGACGAGGATTTGGGCGAACACTGAAGCTTTCTTT. Translated: CASSPEPTGATRIWANTEAFF.

The V gene is TRBV14, the J gene TRBJ1-1; D call uncertain. CDR3 length: 14 residues. Trimming took 3 bases from V and 3 from J, leaving 11 bases between them. From germline, CDR1 is SGHDN and CDR2 FVKESK. DNA for the CDR3: TGTGCCAGCAGCCACAGACCCCGGGACACTGAAGCTTTCTTT. Translating gives CASSHRPRDTEAFF.

The chain couples TRBV29-1 to TRBJ1-1; TRBD1 agrees at 9 bases. The CDR3 extends over 14 amino acids. V shed 8 bases, J shed 4 bases, and the junction held 11 bases outside the gene matches. Germline V gene lookup returns CDR1 SQVTM and CDR2 ANQGSEA. The chain's CDR3 is CSFVKGTGLTEAFF. DNA for the CDR3: TGCAGCTTTGTGAAAGGGACAGGGCTCACTGAAGCTTTCTTT.

The chain employs TRBV2 and TRBJ1-6; D might be TRBD1 (5 bases). The CDR3 covers 14 residues. Per germline, CDR1 SNHLY and CDR2 FYNNEI. V was clipped by 3 bases and J by 4 bases, with 7 bases between them. The CDR3 loop reads CASSERQYNSPLHF. The CDR3 DNA sequence: TGTGCCAGCAGTGAGAGACAGTATAATTCACCCCTCCACTTT.

V gene TRBV19 combines with J gene TRBJ2-5; D call uncertain. V was clipped by 4 bases and J by 4 bases, with 7 bases between them. CDR3 length: 12 amino acids. Germline-derived CDR1 and CDR2 are LNHDA and SQIVND (reference sequence). The CDR3 loop reads CASSTPRETQYF. CDR3 sequence (DNA): TGTGCCAGTAGTACACCCCGAGAGACCCAGTACTTC. Looking up the rest from reference TRBV19 and TRBJ2-5 gives the full variable domain: DGGITQSPKYLFRKEGQNVTLSCEQNLNHDAMYWYRQDPGQGLRLIYYSQIVNDFQKGDIAEGYSVSREKKESFPLTVTSAQKNPTAFYLCASSTPRETQYFGPGTRLLVL.

The V and J genes are TRBV18 and TRBJ1-2, with D possibly matching TRBD1 (5 bases). V shed 6 bases and J shed 0 bases, with 14 bases lying between them. The CDR3 has 15 amino acids. The germline gives CDR1 KGHSH, CDR2 LQKENI. The CDR3 region is CASSPRDGANYGYTF. The CDR3 coding sequence is TGTGCCAGCTCGCCTCGGGACGGAGCTAACTATGGCTACACCTTC.

This rearrangement joins TRBV5-1 to TRBJ1-6, with TRBD1 as a possible D gene (6 bases). The germline V and J ends were trimmed by 4 bases and 13 bases, with 33 bases remaining between them. CDR1 is SGHRS and CDR2 is YFSETQ in the germline V gene. This CDR3 has 19 residues. The CDR3 is CASSRTSQGNIHPSTPLHF. CDR3 sequence (DNA): TGCGCCAGCAGCCGAACTAGCCAGGGGAATATTCACCCCTCCACGCCCCTCCACTTT.

V and J are TRBV19 and TRBJ2-7; 8 nucleotides align to TRBD1. Germline-derived CDR1 and CDR2 are LNHDA and SQIVND (reference sequence). The CDR3 is 12 amino acids. Losses at the gene ends were 10 bases for V and 4 bases for J; bases not matched to a gene: 6. Written as DNA, the CDR3 is TGTGCCACCGAGGACAGGGCGTACGAGCAGTACTTC. Encoded protein: CATEDRAYEQYF.

The rearrangement links TRBV4-1 to TRBJ1-2; D is possibly TRBD1 (5 bases). V was clipped by 4 bases and J by 4 bases, with 16 bases between them. This CDR3 spans 15 amino acids. Germline loops: CDR1 MGHRA, CDR2 YSYEKL. The CDR3 region has the DNA TGCGCCAGCAGCCGAGAGGGGCAGGGCCGCTATGGCTACACCTTC. Translated, it gives CASSREGQGRYGYTF.

The rearrangement links TRBV19 to TRBJ2-3; 8 bases agree with TRBD2. Losses at the gene ends were 8 bases for V and 2 bases for J; bases not matched to a gene: 6. The CDR3 is made up of 14 amino acids. CDR1 is LNHDA, CDR2 SQIVND, per germline (reference sequence). The CDR3 nucleotides are TGTGCCAGTGCAGCGGGAGTTCCCACAGATACGCAGTATTTT. Encoded protein: CASAAGVPTDTQYF.

The CDR3 bases are TGTGCCAGCAGCGCCGAGGTTGGGGGGACTGTAACCGGGGAGCTGTTTTTT. This translates into CASSAEVGGTVTGELFF. The gene calls are TRBV9 and TRBJ2-2, with D possibly TRBD2 on 6 matching bases. CDR1 is SGDLS and CDR2 is YYNGEE in the germline V gene. V shed 3 bases and J shed 5 bases, with 20 bases lying between them. This CDR3 contains 17 residues.

The chain joins TRBV28 to TRBJ1-5; the D gene is possibly TRBD1 (6 bases). Germline assignment: CDR1 MDHEN and CDR2 SYDVKM. The CDR3 consists of 16 residues. Trimming left V 6 bases short and J 2 bases short, with 17 bases between. DNA for the CDR3: TGTGCCAGCAGGAAAATCCAGGGGAACCGCAATCAGCCCCAGCATTTT. It is translated as CASRKIQGNRNQPQHF.